These 27 T cell receptor beta chains were sequenced from one sample in a study of spatial heterogeneity in lung cancer. TCRdb used MiXCR to reprocess the 5' RACE reads, holding one entry per CDR3 protein. In the table there are approximately 6,300 distinct CDR3 sequences, less than 9.5% of which are singletons. Time point given: sample taken at primary tumor resection. The input for sequencing was normal lung tissue next to the tumor, taken at surgery. The receptors stem from a female donor with early-stage non-small cell lung cancer.

This clonotype is medium-sized (0.01 to 0.1%) within its sample. This sequence joins TRBV7-2 and TRBJ1-4, with D perhaps matching TRBD1 (5 bases). CDR1 and CDR2 from the germline V gene are SGHTA and FQGNSA. CDR3 size: 14 residues. Trimming took 5 bases from V and 4 from J, leaving 11 bases between them. DNA for the CDR3: TGTGCCAGCAGCACGGGACTCTTTAATGAAAAACTGTTTTTT. As protein: CASSTGLFNEKLFF.

This clonotype has more than one count but fewer than ten. J is TRBJ1-4 and V is TRBV18; 8 positions agree with TRBD1. Germline trimming cut 5 bases from V and 0 bases from J; bases unmatched to any gene: 8. The CDR3 is 17 residues long. Looked up from germline, CDR1 is KGHSH and CDR2 is LQKENI. CDR3 residues: CASSEFRQGTTNEKLFF. CDR3 nucleotide sequence: TGTGCCAGCTCAGAATTCCGACAGGGGACAACTAATGAAAAACTGTTTTTT.

The J gene is TRBJ2-3, the V gene TRBV7-3; D may be TRBD2 (6 bases). The CDR3 has 14 residues. Germline values: CDR1 SGHTA, CDR2 FQGTGA. V was cut by 2 bases and J by 5 bases, with 11 bases left in between. In DNA form, the CDR3 reads TGTGCCAGCAGCTTAGGGGGGTCCGGAGATACGCAGTATTTT. It specifies CASSLGGSGDTQYF.

This clonotype was seen repeatedly, ten times or more. This chain's CDR3 is CASSLGGTDTQYF. CDR3 coding DNA: TGTGCCAGCAGCTTGGGAGGAACAGATACGCAGTATTTT. V is TRBV5-6 and J is TRBJ2-3, with D unclear. V lost 0 bases and J lost 3, with 5 bases in between. The CDR3 runs to 13 residues. CDR1 is SGHDT and CDR2 is YYEEEE in the germline V gene.

This clonotype is medium-sized by share. J is TRBJ2-7 and V is TRBV19; D might be TRBD2 (6 bases). V was pared by 3 bases and J by 0 bases, with 21 bases between. CDR1 LNHDA and CDR2 SQIVND come from the germline V gene (reference sequence). There are 18 residues in the CDR3. CDR3 DNA: TGTGCCAGTAGTATGGTAGGAGGGAATCGATACAGCTCCTACGAGCAGTACTTC. Its translation is CASSMVGGNRYSSYEQYF.

This clonotype was counted a few times. The rearrangement uses TRBV18 and TRBJ1-4; D uncertain. Trimming shortened V by 2 bases and J by 8 bases, and 12 bases separated the two germline ends. Germline values: CDR1 KGHSH, CDR2 LQKENI. This CDR3 is built from 14 residues. CDR3 bases: TGTGCCAGCTCACCAATCCGGGGTTACGAAAAACTGTTTTTT. Translation gives CASSPIRGYEKLFF.

The chain recombines TRBV12-3 or TRBV12-4 with TRBJ2-1; 11 bases agree with TRBD2. CDR3 length equals 15 residues. The trim removed 2 bases at V and 9 bases at J, leaving 6 bases unmatched. CDR3 in DNA: TGTGCCAGCAGTTTACTGGTAGCGGGGGGGGGTGAGCAGTTCTTC. Translated, it gives CASSLLVAGGGEQFF.

This clonotype came up many times. J is TRBJ2-5 and V is TRBV6-1, with D maybe TRBD1 (5 bases). This CDR3 is built from 14 residues. Trimming shortened V by 3 bases and J by 3 bases, and 11 bases separated the two germline ends. CDR1 and CDR2 (germline): MNHNS, SASEGT. CDR3 bases: TGTGCCAGCAGTGACCCTGACAGAGAAGAGACCCAGTACTTC. This translates into CASSDPDREETQYF.

This clonotype has a handful of counts. This chain joins TRBV19 and TRBJ1-5; no definite D call. Between the trimmed V and J ends, which lost 2 bases and 0 bases, there was a span of 11 bases. Germline CDR1 reads LNHDA; CDR2 reads SQIVND (reference sequence). This CDR3 comprises 16 residues. CDR3 sequence reads: CASSIYLGDSNQPQHF. The CDR3, as DNA: TGTGCCAGTAGTATATATTTGGGAGATAGCAATCAGCCCCAGCATTTT.

By share, this clonotype ranks as medium-sized (0.01 to 0.1%). This chain uses TRBV13 with TRBJ1-1, with D hard to call. V gave up 5 bases and J gave up 8 bases, with 9 bases separating them. Germline loops: CDR1 PRHDT, CDR2 FYEKMQ (reference sequence). The CDR3 runs 11 residues. CDR3 in DNA: TGTGCCAGCAGCGCCGACCTAGAAGCTTTCTTT. Translating it yields CASSADLEAFF.

The rearrangement joins TRBV5-1 to TRBJ2-3, with 12 bases lining up with TRBD2. CDR1 is SGHRS and CDR2 is YFSETQ in the germline V gene. Losses at the gene ends were 5 bases for V and 2 bases for J; bases not matched to a gene: 6. The CDR3 consists of 16 residues. CDR3 DNA: TGCGCCAGCAGAGGGCCTAGCGGGGGGGCCACAGATACGCAGTATTTT. Its protein is CASRGPSGGATDTQYF.

In this sample, this clonotype is medium-sized. This chain uses TRBV12-3 or TRBV12-4 with TRBJ1-5; D may be TRBD1 (5 bases). The CDR3 has 15 residues. V was trimmed by 2 bases and J by 5 bases, leaving 13 bases between them. CDR3 in amino acids: CASSLSPRDDQPQHF. DNA for the CDR3: TGTGCCAGCAGTTTATCTCCCAGGGATGATCAGCCCCAGCATTTT.

Remarks on this clonotype: A much larger clone differs from this one at a single base, so this may be a read error. The chain carries TRBV20-1 and TRBJ2-5, with 9 bases aligning to TRBD1. The CDR3 has 14 residues. Germline loops: CDR1 DFQATT, CDR2 SNEGSKA (reference sequence). The CDR3 DNA follows: TGCAGTGCTCGACCGGGACAGGGTCAAGAGACCCGGTACTTC. Encoded protein: CSARPGQGQETRYF.

This chain joins TRBV5-6 and TRBJ1-1, with a possible D match to TRBD1 (5 bases). CDR3 length equals 15 residues. Germline V lookup: CDR1 SGHDT, CDR2 YYEEEE. V lost 2 bases, J lost 1 base, and 12 bases lay in between. In DNA form, the CDR3 reads TGTGCCAGCAGCTTCACCACAGGAGGGAACACTGAAGCTTTCTTT. This sequence encodes CASSFTTGGNTEAFF.

This chain uses TRBV2 with TRBJ2-4; 10 bases fit TRBD1. This CDR3 is built from 15 residues. CDR1 is SNHLY and CDR2 is FYNNEI in the germline V gene. Germline trimming cut 8 bases from V and 1 base from J; bases unmatched to any gene: 5. The CDR3 DNA follows: TGTGCCAGCTCGCGACAGGGGGCGGCCAAAAACATTCAGTACTTC. Its protein is CASSRQGAAKNIQYF.

By sample fraction, this clonotype is medium-sized. This chain uses TRBV20-1 with TRBJ2-6; D perhaps matches TRBD1 (6 bases). V shed 5 bases and J shed 4 bases, with 12 bases lying between them. There are 14 residues in the CDR3. The germline V gene encodes CDR1 DFQATT and CDR2 SNEGSKA (reference sequence). The DNA for the CDR3 is TGCAGTGCTCCAGACAGGACCGGGGCCAACGTCCTGACTTTC. Its translation is CSAPDRTGANVLTF.

Within the sample, this clonotype is medium-sized. The chain recombines TRBV6-1 with TRBJ2-2, with 7 bases matching TRBD1. Unmatched junction bases numbered 8, after V lost 5 bases and J lost 2 bases. The CDR3 has 16 amino acids. Germline V lookup: CDR1 MNHNS, CDR2 SASEGT. The CDR3 here is CASSSPGTVNTGELFF. The CDR3, as DNA: TGTGCCAGCAGTTCCCCCGGGACAGTTAACACCGGGGAGCTGTTTTTT.

The table lists this clonotype with many counts. The chain links TRBV7-3 to TRBJ2-1, with 9 bases matching TRBD2. Trimming took 5 bases from V and 4 from J; bases not matched to a gene: 3. Germline V CDR1 and CDR2: SGHTA, FQGTGA. The CDR3 extends over 14 amino acids. This CDR3 is CASSPSGVYNEQFF. The CDR3 DNA reads TGTGCCAGCAGCCCTAGCGGGGTATACAATGAGCAGTTCTTC.

There are a few counts of this clonotype. The V gene is TRBV20-1, the J gene TRBJ1-5, with TRBD1 matching over 7 bases. Germline V gene lookup returns CDR1 DFQATT and CDR2 SNEGSKA (reference sequence). V trimming: 2 bases; J trimming: 0 bases; junction bases outside the gene matches: 7. The CDR3 loop spans 16 amino acids. This chain's CDR3 is CSARPHRGGSNQPQHF. The CDR3, as DNA: TGCAGTGCTAGACCTCACAGGGGCGGTAGCAATCAGCCCCAGCATTTT.

This clonotype was detected many times. The gene calls are TRBV30 and TRBJ2-1, with TRBD1 matching 7 bases. The germline gives CDR1 GTSNPN, CDR2 SVGIG (reference sequence). Trimming took 6 bases from V and 3 from J; bases not matched to a gene: 8. The CDR3 covers 14 residues. CDR3 in DNA: TGTGCCTGCAGGGACAGACAGATCTACAATGAGCAGTTCTTC. Protein: CACRDRQIYNEQFF. Filled out from reference TRBV30 and TRBJ2-1, the complete variable domain reads SQTIHQWPATLVQPVGSPLSLECTVEGTSNPNLYWYRQAAGRGLQLLFYSVGIGQISSEVPQNLSASRPQDRQFILSSKKLLLSDSGFYLCACRDRQIYNEQFFGPGTRLTVL.

By sample share, this clonotype is medium-sized. This chain connects TRBV4-1 to TRBJ2-1; unclear D gene. From germline, CDR1 is MGHRA and CDR2 YSYEKL. V was shortened by 0 bases and J by 8 bases, with 8 bases between the two germline ends. The CDR3 has 13 residues. CDR3 DNA sequence: TGCGCCAGCAGCCAAGAGGTTTGGGATGAGCAGTTCTTC. It translates to CASSQEVWDEQFF.

The V call is TRBV4-1, the J call TRBJ2-7; 11 nucleotides align to TRBD2. Germline V gene data show CDR1 as MGHRA and CDR2 as YSYEKL. The V gene end was trimmed by 3 bases and the J gene end by 0 bases; junction bases not matched to a gene: 10. This CDR3 contains 18 residues. The CDR3 loop reads CASSQRLAGNPSSYEQYF. For the CDR3, the DNA is TGCGCCAGCAGCCAGAGACTAGCGGGAAACCCAAGCTCCTACGAGCAGTACTTC.

This clonotype is classed as medium-sized. This chain links TRBV7-8 with TRBJ1-5; a weak D match, TRBD1 (5 bases). Germline lookup yields CDR1 SGHVS and CDR2 FQNEAQ. The V end was cut by 5 bases, the J end by 1 base, with 39 bases between. The CDR3 covers 24 residues. The CDR3 DNA reads as TGTGCCAGCAGCCCATCGGGGGTAGGAAGCAATCAGCCCCAGCAGGTAGGAAGCAATCAGCCCCAGCATTTT. It specifies CASSPSGVGSNQPQQVGSNQPQHF.

V gene TRBV9 combines with J gene TRBJ1-1; D gene unclear. Trimming shortened V by 0 bases and J by 1 base, and 13 bases separated the two germline ends. Germline loops: CDR1 SGDLS, CDR2 YYNGEE. CDR3 length: 16 amino acids. CDR3 sequence: CASSVGENVPNTEAFF. Here the CDR3 DNA reads TGTGCCAGCAGCGTAGGAGAAAACGTCCCGAACACTGAAGCTTTCTTT.

This clonotype was seen at least ten times. V is TRBV5-1 and J is TRBJ1-1; D possibly corresponds to TRBD1 (6 bases). This CDR3 has 14 residues. V lost 3 bases and J 8 bases, leaving 17 bases between the germline ends. CDR1 SGHRS and CDR2 YFSETQ come from the germline V gene. CDR3 coding DNA: TGCGCCAGCAGCTCCGCCGGGACCGGGGGCGAAGCTTTCTTT. Its translation: CASSSAGTGGEAFF.

Many counts were recorded for this clonotype. The chain is built from TRBV5-1 and TRBJ2-1; the match to TRBD2 covers 9 bases. The germline V gene has CDR1 SGHRS and CDR2 YFSETQ. The CDR3 consists of 13 residues. V dropped 4 bases and J dropped 8; count of bases not matched to a gene: 4. Written as DNA, the CDR3 is TGCGCCAGCAGCCCCGGGACTAGCCATGAGCAGTTCTTC. Its protein product is CASSPGTSHEQFF.

To note about this clonotype: A junction boundary mismatches the germline segment, possibly from a read error. The rearrangement joins TRBV7-8 to TRBJ1-2; TRBD1 might be the D (5 bases). From germline, CDR1 is SGHVS and CDR2 FQNEAQ. There are 15 residues in the CDR3. CDR3 sequence: CASSAYRMGTDGHTF. CDR3 bases: TGTGCCAGCAGCGCATACAGGATGGGGACGGATGGCCACACCTTC.